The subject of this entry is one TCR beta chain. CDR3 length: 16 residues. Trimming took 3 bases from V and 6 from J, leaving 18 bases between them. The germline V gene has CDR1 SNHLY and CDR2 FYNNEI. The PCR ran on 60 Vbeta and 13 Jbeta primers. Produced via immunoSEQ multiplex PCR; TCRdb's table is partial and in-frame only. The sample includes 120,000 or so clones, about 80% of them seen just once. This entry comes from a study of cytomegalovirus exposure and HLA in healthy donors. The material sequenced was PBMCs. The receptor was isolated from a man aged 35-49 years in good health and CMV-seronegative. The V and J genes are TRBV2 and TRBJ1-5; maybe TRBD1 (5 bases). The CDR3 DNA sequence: TGTGCCAGCAGTGAGTGGGCAGGGAACCCCTTTCAGCCCCAGCATTTT. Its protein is CASSEWAGNPFQPQHF.